Presented here are 27 T cell receptor beta chains from one specimen sequenced in a study of identical twins. TCRdb itself ran the 5' RACE reads through MiXCR, one entry per CDR3 protein. This table holds some 330,000 distinct CDR3 sequences, approximately 10% found once. The sequenced material came from naive T cells sorted from blood. These receptors originate from a woman aged 45-59 years in good health.

The sample holds a few counts of this clonotype. The chain has TRBV27 and TRBJ2-2; D not resolved. In germline, CDR1 is MNHEY, CDR2 SMNVEV (reference sequence). This CDR3 has 15 amino acids. V lost 3 bases to trimming and J lost 1 base, with 9 bases between them. The CDR3 is CASSFEHQNTGELFF. DNA of the CDR3: TGTGCCAGCAGTTTTGAGCACCAGAACACCGGGGAGCTGTTTTTT.

This clonotype was seen repeatedly, ten times or more. This chain uses TRBV9 with TRBJ2-5, with D uncertain. V lost 2 bases to trimming and J lost 3 bases, with 5 bases between them. The CDR3 covers 12 residues. Germline-derived CDR1 and CDR2 are SGDLS and YYNGEE. The CDR3 loop reads CASSVVEETQYF. In DNA, the CDR3 is TGTGCCAGCAGCGTTGTAGAAGAGACCCAGTACTTC.

The rearrangement joins TRBV10-3 to TRBJ2-1; D ambiguous. This CDR3 has 14 amino acids. The V gene lost 4 bases and the J gene lost 0 bases, with 7 bases spanning the gap. From germline, CDR1 is ENHRY and CDR2 SYGVKD. The CDR3 protein is CAISGFSSYNEQFF. Written as DNA, the CDR3 is TGTGCCATCAGTGGCTTCAGCTCCTACAATGAGCAGTTCTTC.

Only a few counts were recorded for this clonotype. The chain carries TRBV29-1 and TRBJ2-1; 8 bases map to TRBD2. Germline V gene data show CDR1 as SQVTM and CDR2 as ANQGSEA. V dropped 5 bases and J dropped 2; count of bases not matched to a gene: 8. The CDR3 has 15 residues. The CDR3 DNA sequence: TGCAGCGTTCGAAGAGCGGGAGTCCCCTACAATGAGCAGTTCTTC. Translated: CSVRRAGVPYNEQFF.

This clonotype was observed at least ten times. J is TRBJ2-2 and V is TRBV30; 12 nucleotides agree with TRBD2. This CDR3 spans 15 amino acids. Germline V gene sequence: CDR1 GTSNPN, CDR2 SVGIG (reference sequence). The V gene end was trimmed by 3 bases and the J gene end by 10 bases; junction bases not matched to a gene: 9. The CDR3 reads CAWSEGLAGVSELFF. The CDR3 coding sequence is TGTGCCTGGAGCGAGGGACTAGCGGGTGTGTCGGAGCTGTTTTTT.

This clonotype was seen more than once but under ten times. The chain joins TRBV7-9 to TRBJ2-7, with a possible D match to TRBD1 (5 bases). This CDR3 is built from 14 residues. V lost 2 bases and J lost 9, with 17 bases in between. The germline CDR1 and CDR2 sequences are SEHNR and FQNEAQ (reference sequence). The CDR3 region is CASSLITPGWGQYF. As DNA, the CDR3 is TGTGCCAGCAGCTTAATTACCCCAGGGTGGGGGCAGTACTTC.

This clonotype came up once. The chain uses TRBV11-3 and TRBJ2-7; 7 positions match TRBD2. The CDR3 is 14 amino acids. The V segment lost 6 bases and the J segment 6 bases; nucleotides outside the gene matches: 11. Germline lookup yields CDR1 SGHNT and CDR2 YENEEA. The CDR3 DNA follows: TGTGCCAGCAGTCCGAACAACGGGGAGGGCGAGCAGTACGTC. It yields the protein CASSPNNGEGEQYV.

The chain recombines TRBV24-1 with TRBJ2-7; D is ambiguous. The CDR3 is 12 amino acids. Trimming left V 4 bases short and J 3 bases short, with 6 bases between. Germline-derived CDR1 and CDR2 are KGHDR and SFDVKD. CDR3 loop: CATSEDGYEQYF. The CDR3 bases are TGTGCCACCAGTGAAGACGGCTACGAGCAGTACTTC.

This clonotype has more than one count but fewer than ten. This chain connects TRBV11-2 to TRBJ1-2; D is possibly TRBD1 (6 bases). CDR3 length equals 14 residues. V lost 3 bases, J lost 6 bases, and 14 bases lay in between. CDR1 is SGHAT, CDR2 FQNNGV, per germline. CDR3 bases: TGTGCCAGCAGCTTGGCACAGGGTAGTGATGGCTACACCTTC. It encodes CASSLAQGSDGYTF.

This clonotype has a handful of counts. This rearrangement joins TRBV20-1 to TRBJ2-1; 13 nucleotides agree with TRBD2. Unmatched junction bases numbered 15, after V lost 0 bases and J lost 1 base. The CDR3 has 21 residues. Germline V gene data show CDR1 as DFQATT and CDR2 as SNEGSKA (reference sequence). CDR3 bases: TGCAGTGCTAGAGAGTCGAGGACTAGCGGGAGAGGTGTCGGGTCCTACAATGAGCAGTTCTTC. It encodes CSARESRTSGRGVGSYNEQFF.

This clonotype occurred a few times. This chain links TRBV7-3 with TRBJ2-1; weak D call: TRBD2 (5 bases). V was pared by 4 bases and J by 0 bases, with 13 bases between. The length of the CDR3 is 16 residues. Germline V lookup: CDR1 SGHTA, CDR2 FQGTGA. The CDR3, as DNA: TGTGCCAGCAGCTACAGCCAAGCGGTCTCCTACAATGAGCAGTTCTTC. This encodes CASSYSQAVSYNEQFF.

This clonotype was counted only a few times. V and J are TRBV24-1 and TRBJ2-1; 8 nucleotides match TRBD2. Trimming took 1 base from V and 8 from J; bases not matched to a gene: 9. Germline V gene data show CDR1 as KGHDR and CDR2 as SFDVKD. The CDR3 loop spans 16 amino acids. CDR3 DNA: TGTGCCACCAGTGATTTCGCGGGGGGCGAAAAGGATGAGCAGTTCTTC. This codes for CATSDFAGGEKDEQFF.

This chain uses TRBV4-1 with TRBJ2-3; perhaps TRBD1 as D (6 bases). The CDR3 spans 11 residues. V was shortened by 3 bases and J by 11 bases, with 9 bases between the two germline ends. Germline V lookup: CDR1 MGHRA, CDR2 YSYEKL. The CDR3 DNA is TGCGCCAGCAGCCAGGACAGCCAGCAGTATTTT. It specifies CASSQDSQQYF.

In this sample, this clonotype turned up many times. The chain carries TRBV6-6 and TRBJ2-1; 7 bases are shared with TRBD2. Trimming removed 2 bases from V and 1 base from J; junction bases left unmatched: 8. This CDR3 is built from 17 residues. Germline V gene sequence: CDR1 MNHNY, CDR2 SVGAGI (reference sequence). The CDR3 region is CASSYTRLANSYNEQFF. CDR3 in DNA: TGTGCCAGCAGTTACACCCGACTAGCAAATTCCTACAATGAGCAGTTCTTC.

This chain uses TRBV3-1 with TRBJ2-5; D is unresolved. Germline V gene lookup returns CDR1 LGHDT and CDR2 YNNKEL (reference sequence). V lost 4 bases and J 3 bases, leaving 15 bases between the germline ends. CDR3 size: 15 residues. CDR3 sequence (DNA): TGTGCCAGCAGCCTGGATGCGGTGCTGAAAGAGACCCAGTACTTC. Residues: CASSLDAVLKETQYF.

The chain joins TRBV20-1 to TRBJ1-3; D perhaps matches TRBD1 (5 bases). CDR1 and CDR2 from the germline V gene are DFQATT and SNEGSKA (reference sequence). With 2 bases removed from V and 3 bases from J, the gap between germline ends came to 17 bases. This CDR3 comprises 16 residues. The CDR3 protein is CSARRLEAGVGNTIYF. Written as DNA, the CDR3 is TGCAGTGCTAGAAGACTCGAGGCGGGGGTTGGAAACACCATATATTTT.

This clonotype showed up many times. The rearrangement uses TRBV20-1 and TRBJ2-3; tentatively, D is TRBD1 (6 bases). V shed 6 bases and J shed 3 bases, with 10 bases lying between them. Per the germline V gene, CDR1 is DFQATT and CDR2 is SNEGSKA (reference sequence). This CDR3 has 12 residues. The CDR3, as DNA: TGCAGTGCGGAAACAGGGACAGATACGCAGTATTTT. Its translation: CSAETGTDTQYF.

The chain employs TRBV12-3 or TRBV12-4 and TRBJ2-1, with 11 positions matching TRBD2. J was trimmed by 15 bases and V by 7 bases; bases with no gene match: 14. The CDR3 runs 14 residues. The DNA of the CDR3 is TGTGCCAGCAACCCGACTAGCGGGATGGGTCGAGGGTTCTTC. Translation: CASNPTSGMGRGFF.

V usage is TRBV30 and J usage is TRBJ2-7; D ambiguous. Germline V lookup: CDR1 GTSNPN, CDR2 SVGIG (reference sequence). The CDR3 contains 12 residues. The V end was cut by 3 bases, the J end by 2 bases, with 8 bases between. CDR3 amino acids: CAWSRTTYEQYV. DNA of the CDR3: TGTGCCTGGAGCAGGACGACCTACGAGCAGTACGTC.

This clonotype occurred many times. The rearrangement joins TRBV6-2 or TRBV6-3 to TRBJ2-1; 7 positions match TRBD1. The CDR3 is 15 residues long. CDR1 and CDR2 (germline): MNHEY, SVGEGT. Unmatched junction bases numbered 13, after V lost 6 bases and J lost 8 bases. Here the CDR3 reads CASRNRDSIGHEQFF. The CDR3 DNA follows: TGTGCCAGCAGAAACCGGGACAGCATAGGTCATGAGCAGTTCTTC.

V gene TRBV12-3 or TRBV12-4 combines with J gene TRBJ2-1; maybe TRBD2 (5 bases). The CDR3 length is 15 residues. V lost 3 bases to trimming and J lost 5 bases, with 14 bases between them. The CDR3 DNA is TGTGCCAGCAGTTTCCCCCAGCGGCGGGACAATGAGCAGTTCTTC. As protein: CASSFPQRRDNEQFF.

This clonotype turned up a few times. V usage is TRBV6-2 or TRBV6-3 and J usage is TRBJ2-2; 8 bases are a match to TRBD2. The CDR3 loop spans 13 amino acids. V lost 9 bases to trimming and J lost 7 bases; unmatched junction nucleotides: 7. The V gene's germline CDR1 is MNHEY and CDR2 SVGEGT. CDR3: CASERERSGELFF. Here the CDR3 DNA reads TGTGCCAGTGAGCGGGAGAGGAGCGGGGAGCTGTTTTTT.

In its sample, this clonotype was seen many times. The rearrangement uses TRBV2 and TRBJ2-1, with D maybe TRBD2 (5 bases). With 3 bases removed from V and 15 bases from J, the gap between germline ends came to 12 bases. This CDR3 is built from 11 residues. Germline assignment: CDR1 SNHLY and CDR2 FYNNEI. The CDR3 here is CASSEPTKGFF. The CDR3 nucleotides are TGTGCCAGCAGTGAGCCGACTAAGGGGTTCTTC.

This clonotype has at least ten counts. The chain employs TRBV20-1 and TRBJ2-3; 8 bases are shared with TRBD2. The CDR3 contains 12 residues. Looked up from germline, CDR1 is DFQATT and CDR2 is SNEGSKA (reference sequence). V lost 5 bases to trimming and J lost 5 bases; unmatched junction nucleotides: 3. The CDR3 sequence: CSAGLAGDTQYF. The CDR3 DNA is TGCAGTGCTGGTCTAGCGGGAGATACGCAGTATTTT.

This chain's CDR3 is CASSFRTGVNQPQHF. The CDR3, as DNA: TGTGCCAGCAGTTTTCGGACAGGGGTCAATCAGCCCCAGCATTTT. The chain carries TRBV12-3 or TRBV12-4 and TRBJ1-5, with 9 nucleotides matching TRBD1. The CDR3 is 15 amino acids. Trimming cost V 3 bases and J 3 bases; bases outside gene matches: 3.

The chain recombines TRBV2 with TRBJ2-1; TRBD1 or TRBD2 may be the D gene (5 bases each). V was pared by 6 bases and J by 3 bases, with 15 bases between. The germline gives CDR1 SNHLY, CDR2 FYNNEI. The CDR3 has 15 residues. The CDR3 spells CASSLGPPNYNEQFF. CDR3 coding DNA: TGTGCCAGCAGCTTGGGACCACCTAACTACAATGAGCAGTTCTTC.

The chain has TRBV7-6 and TRBJ2-1; 10 nucleotides match TRBD2. Trimming took 6 bases from V and 3 from J; bases not matched to a gene: 5. Looked up from germline, CDR1 is SGHVS and CDR2 is FNYEAQ. The CDR3 is 15 residues long. In DNA, the CDR3 is TGTGCCAGCAGATCCCTAGCGGGAGACTACAATGAGCAGTTCTTC. Translated: CASRSLAGDYNEQFF. Using reference TRBV7-6 and TRBJ2-1 for the parts outside the CDR3, the full variable domain is GAGVSQSPRYKVTKRGQDVALRCDPISGHVSLYWYRQALGQGPEFLTYFNYEAQQDKSGLPNDRFSAERPEGSISTLTIQRTEQRDSAMYRCASRSLAGDYNEQFFGPGTRLTVL.